A selection of T cell receptor beta chains follows, all from one sample in a study of Ad26.COV2.S vaccination and SARS-CoV-2 variants. TCRdb's copy holds only in-frame clones and misses some; the assay was immunoSEQ multiplex PCR. Of 300,000 to 350,000 clones detected, around 85% appear once; the ten largest clones hold 2.1%. This specimen consisted of peripheral blood, obtained in a trial of Ad26.COV2.S vaccine versus placebo. Receptors were obtained from a person aged 18-65 years who received the Ad26.COV2.S COVID-19 vaccine or a placebo. CDR3s include the opening cysteine and the closing phenylalanine or tryptophan. Fields, in order: J gene, V gene, CDR3 length, D gene, clone size, CDR3 protein, CDR3 DNA. D genes are given only for firm matches. Clone size is stated in some rows and not others, as once, few, many or a class when expanded.

TRBJ1-1,TRBV5-6,13,.,.,CASSLVGYTEAFF,TGTGCCAGCAGCTTGGTAGGGTACACTGAAGCTTTCTTT
TRBJ2-3,TRBV7-8,16,TRBD1,once,CASSLASQGASDTQYF,TGTGCCAGCAGCTTAGCGTCACAGGGGGCCTCAGATACGCAGTATTTT
TRBJ1-6,TRBV19,15,.,.,CASKPGIGDHSPLHF,TGTGCCAGTAAACCAGGGATCGGTGATCATTCACCCCTCCACTTT
TRBJ1-2,TRBV3-1/TRBV3-2,12,.,once,CASSHGQGGYTF,TGTGCCAGCAGCCACGGGCAGGGTGGCTACACCTTC
TRBJ1-3,TRBV2,15,TRBD1,.,CASSYRGVAGNTIYF,TGTGCCAGCAGTTACAGGGGAGTAGCTGGAAACACCATATATTTT
TRBJ1-1,TRBV4-1,15,.,.,CASSRSVGGYTEAFF,TGCGCCAGCAGCCGGTCAGTAGGGGGTTACACTGAAGCTTTCTTT
TRBJ2-1,TRBV27,18,.,.,CASSLSPDPLDSYNEQFF,TGTGCCAGCAGTTTATCCCCCGACCCGCTTGACTCCTACAATGAGCAGTTCTTC
TRBJ2-2,TRBV4-2,18,TRBD2,.,CASSPGTSGAKNTGELFF,TGTGCCAGCAGCCCGGGGACTAGCGGGGCCAAAAACACCGGGGAGCTGTTTTTT
TRBJ2-1,TRBV7-9,14,.,.,CASSLAGENNEQFF,TGTGCCAGCAGCTTAGCGGGGGAGAACAATGAGCAGTTCTTC
TRBJ2-1,TRBV15,16,TRBD2,.,CATSRDAGGYYNEQFF,TGTGCCACCAGCAGAGATGCGGGGGGGTACTACAATGAGCAGTTCTTC
TRBJ1-2,TRBV3-1/TRBV3-2,12,.,.,CASSPGVGGYTF,TGTGCCAGCAGCCCAGGCGTGGGTGGCTACACCTTC
TRBJ1-6,TRBV28,14,.,.,CASSLHIDQLALHF,TGTGCCAGCAGTTTACATATCGACCAGTTAGCCCTCCACTTT
TRBJ1-2,TRBV6-5,15,TRBD1,few,CASSYSGQGHYGYTF,TGTGCCAGCAGTTACTCGGGACAGGGTCACTATGGCTACACCTTC
TRBJ2-3,TRBV7-3,17,TRBD2,.,CASSTPRTSGGEDTQYF,TGTGCCAGCAGCACCCCACGGACTAGCGGGGGGGAGGATACGCAGTATTTT